A selection of T cell receptor beta chains follows, all from one sample in a study of response to subunit inactivated influenza vaccine. Each CDR3 protein is one row after TCRdb ran MiXCR on the RT-PCR reads. The data hold 860,000 or so distinct CDR3 sequences, with 21% observed a single time. The sequences come from PBMCs from blood, collected 4 to 6 days after vaccination. The receptors shown here come from a man aged 50-59 years who received an inactivated influenza vaccine. CDR3s include the opening cysteine and the closing phenylalanine or tryptophan. A D gene is named only where the DNA matches it firmly. A clone size is listed for some rows: how often the clone was seen (once, few, many), or a class if it is expanded.

J gene,V gene,D gene,clone size,CDR3 protein,CDR3 DNA
TRBJ2-2,TRBV5-1,TRBD1,few,CASGYRGTGELFF,TGCGCCAGCGGTTACAGGGGCACCGGGGAGCTGTTTTTT
TRBJ2-3,TRBV27,TRBD2,.,CASSLTGGAGTDTQYF,TGTGCCAGCAGTTTAACCGGGGGGGCCGGGACAGATACGCAGTATTTT
TRBJ2-7,TRBV7-2,TRBD1,.,CASSRVGQGLYEQYF,TGTGCCAGCAGCCGGGTGGGACAGGGTCTCTACGAGCAGTACTTC
TRBJ2-1,TRBV5-1,.,few,CASSLRAGSGEQFF,TGCGCCAGCAGCTTGAGGGCAGGGTCTGGCGAGCAGTTCTTC
TRBJ2-5,TRBV5-1,.,.,CASRGRKETQYF,TGCGCCAGCAGGGGACGGAAAGAGACCCAGTACTTC
TRBJ2-1,TRBV7-9,TRBD2,few,CASSSTSGSFYEQFF,TGTGCCAGCAGCTCGACTAGCGGGAGTTTCTATGAGCAGTTCTTC
TRBJ2-5,TRBV12-3/TRBV12-4,.,few,CASLRGVQETQYF,TGTGCCAGCTTACGAGGGGTCCAAGAGACCCAGTACTTC
TRBJ2-1,TRBV9,TRBD2,few,CASSVVSGREQFF,TGTGCCAGCAGCGTAGTTAGCGGGAGGGAGCAGTTCTTC
TRBJ2-2,TRBV20-1,TRBD1,.,CSAGDRNTGELLF,TGCAGTGCTGGGGACAGGAACACCGGGGAGCTGTTATTT
TRBJ2-1,TRBV14,.,many,CASSRGRRNEQFF,TGTGCCAGCAGCCGCGGAAGGAGGAATGAGCAGTTCTTC
TRBJ2-5,TRBV6-1,.,.,CASSRRGGTYQETQYF,TGTGCCAGCAGCCGGCGCGGCGGGACTTACCAAGAGACCCAGTACTTC
TRBJ1-5,TRBV7-2,.,few,CASSIERNQPQHF,TGTGCCAGCAGCATTGAACGGAATCAGCCCCAGCATTTT
TRBJ1-1,TRBV4-3,.,.,CASSQLKNTEAFF,TGCGCCAGCAGCCAATTGAAGAACACTGAAGCTTTCTTT
TRBJ2-3,TRBV20-1,TRBD2,few,CSARGRTSGVSTDTQYF,TGCAGTGCTAGAGGAAGGACTAGCGGGGTATCGACAGATACGCAGTATTTT
TRBJ2-1,TRBV15,.,.,CATSRDRGLHNEQFF,TGTGCCACCAGCAGAGATCGAGGACTCCACAATGAGCAGTTCTTC
TRBJ2-7,TRBV20-1,TRBD2,few,CSARPGGRAINRYEQYF,TGCAGTGCTAGACCCGGTGGGAGGGCCATCAATCGGTACGAGCAGTACTTC
TRBJ2-3,TRBV5-1,.,.,CASSSMPDYTDTQYF,TGCGCCAGCAGCTCGATGCCGGACTACACAGATACGCAGTATTTT
TRBJ1-5,TRBV20-1,.,.,CSARGCSNQPQHF,TGCAGTGCTAGGGGGTGCAGCAATCAGCCCCAGCATTTT
TRBJ2-1,TRBV6-2/TRBV6-3,.,few,CAGGDYNEQFF,TGTGCCGGAGGTGATTACAATGAGCAGTTCTTC
TRBJ2-7,TRBV20-1,.,many,CSARLFGPVGEQYF,TGCAGTGCTAGACTTTTCGGGCCGGTAGGCGAGCAGTACTTC
TRBJ1-2,TRBV28,.,.,CAIGRTEGYTF,TGTGCCATCGGCAGGACAGAGGGCTACACCTTC
TRBJ2-7,TRBV5-6,.,.,CASSSAAVLLVYEQYF,TGTGCCAGCAGCTCGGCTGCAGTTCTTCTGGTGTACGAGCAGTACTTC
TRBJ1-2,TRBV29-1,.,few,CSVGSRFNYGYTF,TGCAGCGTTGGTAGCAGATTTAACTATGGCTACACCTTC
TRBJ2-1,TRBV6-2/TRBV6-3,TRBD1,.,CASSSPSGQLNEQFF,TGTGCCAGCAGTTCACCTTCGGGACAGCTCAATGAGCAGTTCTTC
TRBJ2-7,TRBV12-3/TRBV12-4,.,many,CASRPRQSSYEQYF,TGTGCCAGCAGACCTCGACAGAGCTCCTACGAGCAGTACTTC
TRBJ2-7,TRBV5-1,TRBD2,.,CASSLGERGPYEQYF,TGCGCCAGCAGCTTGGGGGAGCGGGGACCCTACGAGCAGTACTTC
TRBJ2-7,TRBV5-1,.,few,CASSQTLRETFYEQYF,TGCGCCAGCAGCCAAACTCTCCGGGAGACTTTCTACGAGCAGTACTTC
TRBJ2-7,TRBV4-3,.,.,CASSPSTGGAAYEQYF,TGCGCCAGCAGCCCCTCAACTGGCGGGGCAGCCTACGAGCAGTACTTC
TRBJ2-1,TRBV10-3,.,.,CAISGTPSSYNEQFF,TGTGCCATCAGTGGGACCCCGAGCTCCTACAATGAGCAGTTCTTC
TRBJ1-1,TRBV12-3/TRBV12-4,.,.,CASSISTGNTEAFF,TGTGCCAGCAGCATTTCAACGGGGAACACTGAAGCTTTCTTT
TRBJ2-5,TRBV12-3/TRBV12-4,TRBD1,.,CASSPTTGQETQYF,TGTGCCAGCAGTCCCACGACAGGGCAAGAGACCCAGTACTTC
TRBJ2-1,TRBV27,TRBD1,many,CASMSWDSVAYEQFF,TGTGCCAGCATGTCATGGGACAGCGTTGCCTATGAGCAGTTCTTC
TRBJ2-7,TRBV10-2,.,.,CASSEYLGTKPYEQYF,TGCGCCAGCAGTGAGTATCTAGGCACGAAACCCTACGAGCAGTACTTC
TRBJ1-2,TRBV7-2,TRBD1,.,CASSPGSGQVSGYTF,TGTGCCAGCAGCCCCGGTTCGGGACAGGTCTCTGGCTACACCTTC
TRBJ2-7,TRBV15,TRBD2,.,CASSRGGLAGVYEQYF,TGTGCCTCCAGCAGAGGTGGACTAGCGGGAGTTTACGAGCAGTACTTC
TRBJ1-5,TRBV12-3/TRBV12-4,TRBD1,.,CASSPGQGRGQPQHF,TGTGCCAGCAGCCCTGGACAGGGGAGGGGTCAGCCCCAGCATTTT
TRBJ1-5,TRBV2,.,many,CASSSEGNQPQHF,TGTGCCAGCAGTTCAGAGGGCAATCAGCCCCAGCATTTT
TRBJ1-5,TRBV6-1,TRBD1,many,CASSEQGVGQPQHF,TGTGCCAGCAGCGAACAGGGGGTGGGTCAGCCCCAGCATTTT